This T cell receptor beta chain is drawn from a study of shared clonotypes between healthy human individuals. Losses at the gene ends were 5 bases for V and 7 bases for J; bases not matched to a gene: 11. The CDR3 spans 16 residues. From germline, CDR1 is SGHNT and CDR2 YENEEA. Clones were sequenced by immunoSEQ multiplex PCR, and TCRdb holds only the in-frame ones, with some missing. The sample includes around 500,000 clones, around 80% of them seen just once. The sample taken for sequencing was PBMCs. The source is a woman aged 40 to 49 in good health. Some clones in this sample may be carry-over from other donors' samples. The chain couples TRBV11-3 to TRBJ2-2; 9 bases agree with TRBD2. The chain's CDR3 is CASSPGTSFLSGELFF. In DNA form, the CDR3 reads TGTGCCAGCAGCCCCGGGACTAGCTTCTTGAGCGGGGAGCTGTTTTTT.